The text below deals with one T cell receptor (beta chain). Its antigen remains unknown. The data stem from a study of T cells in Graves' hyperthyroidism and ophthalmopathy. Points from the study as a whole: Most expanded thyroid clonotypes above 0.001 also appeared in blood.

V lost 4 bases, J lost 6 bases, and 6 bases stayed unmatched. Germline V gives CDR1 SGHDN, CDR2 FVKESK. This CDR3 spans 14 amino acids. There were TCR beta CDR3 regions amplified from RNA transcripts. TCR CDR3 underwent first-round RT-PCR with the HTBI primer set. TCRdb ran MiXCR on the multiplex PCR reads and lists one entry per CDR3 protein. The sample contains more than 500,000 distinct CDR3 sequences, 14% of which appear only once. Together with thyroid ultrasound, orbital computed tomography, serum thyroxine and TRAb, clinical symptoms were used for diagnoses. The sample was blood. V and J are TRBV14 and TRBJ2-3; 8 bases fit TRBD2. The source of this sequence is a woman in her 40s with Graves' hyperthyroidism. CDR3 in DNA: TGTGCCAGCAGCCGGGGACTAGTTCCCGATACGCAGTATTTT. Protein product: CASSRGLVPDTQYF.